This is a list of T cell receptor beta chains from one sample in a study of T cell clones after liver transplantation. The repertoire was sequenced with immunoSEQ multiplex PCR; TCRdb's copy has only in-frame clones and lacks some. Among around 75,000 clones listed, approximately 80% were seen once. The sample was CD4+ T cells from blood, taken less than 50 months after liver transplant. These receptors were collected from a human patient who received a liver transplant. Some T cells may be supplied by the graft donor. CDR3s include the opening cysteine and the closing phenylalanine or tryptophan. A D gene is named only where the DNA matches it firmly. Clone size is not always given. Where it is, it says once, few, many or a class for expanded clones.

>-|-|TRBV18|TRBJ2-3
TGTGCCAGCTCACCATACCGCGGCGGGACAGAGAGCACAGATACGCAGTATTTT
CASSPYRGGTESTDTQYF
>-|TRBD1|TRBV4-1|TRBJ2-7
TGCGCCAGCAGCCCTCGCCGGGACAGGGGTACCTACGAGCAGTACTTC
CASSPRRDRGTYEQYF
>-|-|TRBV30|TRBJ1-2
TGTGCCTGGAGTGTAAGCCGGCATTGGGGCTACACCTTC
CAWSVSRHWGYTF
>-|-|TRBV7-3|TRBJ2-5
TGTGCCAGCAGCCGGGGGACCCAAGAGACCCAGTACTTC
CASSRGTQETQYF
>-|-|TRBV19|TRBJ1-4
TGTGCCAGTAGGATTATCCCAACTAATGAAAAACTGTTTTTT
CASRIIPTNEKLFF
>-|TRBD1|TRBV7-2|TRBJ1-1
TGTGCCAGCAGCTTAAGGGGACAGGGAGAGGGGGGAGCTTTCTTT
CASSLRGQGEGGAFF
>few|TRBD1|TRBV19|TRBJ2-7
TGTGCCAGTAGTGGGAGATGGGACAGCTACGAGCAGTACTTC
CASSGRWDSYEQYF
>-|-|TRBV10-3|TRBJ2-3
TGTGCCATCAGAACGACAGGAAGCACAGATACGCAGTATTTT
CAIRTTGSTDTQYF
>once|TRBD2|TRBV7-2|TRBJ2-3
TGTGCCAGCAGCCTCCCAGGGACTAGCGGCCCGGATACGCAGTATTTT
CASSLPGTSGPDTQYF
>once|TRBD1|TRBV5-1|TRBJ1-1
TGCGCCAGCAGCTTGCATGGACAGGGGGAGAACACTGAAGCTTTCTTT
CASSLHGQGENTEAFF
>once|-|TRBV28|TRBJ1-1
TGTGCCAGCAGTCCACCCAGATGGAACACTGAAGCTTTCTTT
CASSPPRWNTEAFF
>-|-|TRBV27|TRBJ2-2
TGTGCCAGCAGTGCTAGGGGAGCGAACACCGGGGAGCTGTTTTTT
CASSARGANTGELFF
>-|-|TRBV6-6|TRBJ1-5
TGTGCCAGCACCAACCGTGGGTATGATCAGCCCCAGCATTTT
CASTNRGYDQPQHF
>-|-|TRBV7-2|TRBJ1-6
TGTGCCAGCAGCCTTTCCCTCCTGACAGGCACGGGCTATAATTCACCCCTCCACTTT
CASSLSLLTGTGYNSPLHF
>-|TRBD2|TRBV9|TRBJ2-1
TGTGCCAGCAGCTTCTCCCCCAGCGGGGGGGTCTACAATGAGCAGTTCTTC
CASSFSPSGGVYNEQFF
>-|-|TRBV14|TRBJ1-1
TGTGCCAGCAGCCGAATGAACACTGAAGCTTTCTTT
CASSRMNTEAFF
>-|-|TRBV27|TRBJ2-5
TGTGCCAGCAGTTTATTAAGCGACGGCCCGGGGACCCAGTACTTC
CASSLLSDGPGTQYF
>-|-|TRBV4-3|TRBJ1-2
TGCGCCAGCAGCCCCCAATCAGAGGGGTGGGTGGCTGGCTACACCTTC
CASSPQSEGWVAGYTF
>-|-|TRBV5-6|TRBJ1-2
TGTGCCAGCAGGGACAAGGGCTATGGCTACACCTTC
CASRDKGYGYTF
>-|-|TRBV28|TRBJ1-5
TGTGCCAGCAGTTCACCCGGGGCACCCCAGCCCCAGCATTTT
CASSSPGAPQPQHF
>-|TRBD1|TRBV11-2|TRBJ1-2
TGTGCCAGCAGCAAGACAGGGAACTATGGCTACACCTTC
CASSKTGNYGYTF
>-|TRBD1|TRBV6-5|TRBJ2-7
TGTGCCAGCAGGAGGACAGGGGGGGACGAGCAGTACTTC
CASRRTGGDEQYF
>few|-|TRBV6-5|TRBJ2-7
TGTGCCAGCATCTCAGGTCGGGAGCAGTACTTC
CASISGREQYF
>-|-|TRBV4-1|TRBJ1-1
TGCGCCAGCAGCCAAGAAGGCGAAGCTTTCTTT
CASSQEGEAFF
>-|TRBD1|TRBV27|TRBJ1-1
TGTGCCAGCAGTTTAAGAGGACAGGGCTACACTGAAGCTTTCTTT
CASSLRGQGYTEAFF
>-|TRBD1|TRBV2|TRBJ2-6
TGTGCCAGCAGACCGGAGACAGGGTCTCGATCTGGGGCCAACGTCCTGACTTTC
CASRPETGSRSGANVLTF
>few|-|TRBV27|TRBJ2-7
TGTGCCAGCAGTTTATCTTCGCACTCGGGGGAGCAGTACTTC
CASSLSSHSGEQYF
>-|TRBD1|TRBV5-1|TRBJ1-3
TGCGCCAGCAGCTTAACAGTCGGACAGGGGTCTGGAAACACCATATATTTT
CASSLTVGQGSGNTIYF
>-|-|TRBV5-1|TRBJ2-2
TGCGCCAGCAGCTTGGCTGATATCACCGGGGAGCTGTTTTTT
CASSLADITGELFF